What follows are 28 T cell receptor beta chains derived from one specimen sequenced in a study of response to subunit inactivated influenza vaccine. TCRdb processed the RT-PCR reads anew with MiXCR; each CDR3 protein has one entry. The table has about 800,000 distinct CDR3 sequences, 21% seen once. Here the sequenced sample was PBMCs from blood, taken approximately 5 days after vaccination. All receptors come from a man aged 45-60 years who received an inactivated influenza vaccine.

J is TRBJ2-1 and V is TRBV6-1; TRBD1 agrees at 7 bases. Unmatched junction bases numbered 9, after V lost 8 bases and J lost 2 bases. This CDR3 comprises 15 residues. CDR1 is MNHNS, CDR2 SASEGT, per germline. The DNA of the CDR3 is TGTGCCAGCGCCCGTGAAGGGACAGCCTACAATGAGCAGTTCTTC. This encodes CASAREGTAYNEQFF.

The genes are TRBV24-1 and TRBJ2-5; D perhaps matches TRBD1 (5 bases). The CDR3 is 16 amino acids. Trimming stripped 2 bases from V and 0 bases from J, with 12 bases between. CDR1 is KGHDR, CDR2 SFDVKD, per germline. This chain's CDR3 is CATSDWRTDNQETQYF. CDR3 sequence (DNA): TGTGCCACCAGTGATTGGCGGACGGACAACCAAGAGACCCAGTACTTC.

CDR3 loop: CASSLAIYSAGGLIKTQYF. The CDR3 DNA sequence: TGTGCCAGCAGCTTAGCGATTTATTCGGCGGGGGGGCTTATCAAGACCCAGTACTTC. This sequence joins TRBV7-6 and TRBJ2-5; 9 nucleotides line up with TRBD2. The CDR3 is 19 amino acids. Per the germline V gene, CDR1 is SGHVS and CDR2 is FNYEAQ. V shed 0 bases, J shed 6 bases, and the junction held 17 bases outside the gene matches. The variable domain in full, with the rest retrieved from reference TRBV7-6 and TRBJ2-5, is GAGVSQSPRYKVTKRGQDVALRCDPISGHVSLYWYRQALGQGPEFLTYFNYEAQQDKSGLPNDRFSAERPEGSISTLTIQRTEQRDSAMYRCASSLAIYSAGGLIKTQYFGPGTRLLVL.

The chain is built from TRBV7-8 and TRBJ2-7, with D possibly being TRBD2 (7 bases). There are 15 residues in the CDR3. Trimming stripped 3 bases from V and 3 bases from J, with 15 bases between. From germline, CDR1 is SGHVS and CDR2 FQNEAQ. CDR3 sequence (DNA): TGTGCCAGCAGCTTCTACCGGGGGGCCGGCTACGAGCAGTACTTC. It codes for CASSFYRGAGYEQYF. The whole variable domain, remainder taken from reference TRBV7-8 and TRBJ2-7, is GAGVSQSPRYKVAKRGQDVALRCDPISGHVSLFWYQQALGQGPEFLTYFQNEAQLDKSGLPSDRFFAERPEGSVSTLKIQRTQQEDSAVYLCASSFYRGAGYEQYFGPGTRLTVT.

The rearrangement links TRBV5-4 to TRBJ2-5; the match to TRBD2 covers 16 bases. CDR1 and CDR2 (germline): SGHNT, YYREEE (reference sequence). The CDR3 sequence is 18 residues long. The J segment lost 2 bases and the V segment lost 2 bases, leaving 6 bases of the junction unmatched. The CDR3 loop reads CASSLGTSGGAFQETQYF. The DNA of the CDR3 is TGTGCCAGCAGCTTAGGGACTAGCGGGGGGGCTTTTCAAGAGACCCAGTACTTC.

As concerns this clonotype: The junction departs from germline at one end; a sequencing error may be responsible. V is TRBV5-1 and J is TRBJ2-3; D may be TRBD1 (5 bases). This CDR3 contains 15 residues. Per germline, CDR1 SGHRS and CDR2 YFSETQ. The CDR3 nucleotides are TGTGCCAGCAGCTTAGTGGCAGGGCGCACAGATACGCAGTATTTT. It is translated as CASSLVAGRTDTQYF. Full variable domain (missing parts from reference TRBV5-1 and TRBJ2-3): KAGVTQTPRYLIKTRGQQVTLSCSPISGHRSVSWYQQTPGQGLQFLFEYFSETQRNKGNFPGRFSGRQFSNSRSEMNVSTLELGDSALYLCASSLVAGRTDTQYFGPGTRLTVL.

The rearrangement joins TRBV7-6 to TRBJ1-4; maybe TRBD1 (5 bases). The CDR3 has 17 amino acids. V gave up 0 bases and J gave up 0 bases, with 11 bases separating them. Germline V lookup: CDR1 SGHVS, CDR2 FNYEAQ. DNA for the CDR3: TGTGCCAGCAGCTTAGCGGCCCGACAGACAACTAATGAAAAACTGTTTTTT. The encoded protein is CASSLAARQTTNEKLFF.

In its sample, this clonotype was seen many times. The chain links TRBV12-3 or TRBV12-4 to TRBJ2-5; tentatively, D is TRBD1 (6 bases). CDR3 length: 14 amino acids. V gave up 6 bases and J gave up 1 base, with 12 bases separating them. CDR3 bases: TGTGCCAGCAGCCGAGGACAGATCCAAGAGACCCAGTACTTC. Translated: CASSRGQIQETQYF.

The chain is built from TRBV12-3 or TRBV12-4 and TRBJ1-2, with D perhaps TRBD1 (5 bases). The length of the CDR3 is 16 residues. Trimming took 4 bases from V and 1 from J, leaving 16 bases between them. This CDR3 is CASSWYDSTSNYGYTF. The CDR3 nucleotides are TGTGCCAGCAGTTGGTATGACAGCACGAGTAACTATGGCTACACCTTC.

This clonotype was detected a few times. The chain has TRBV12-3 or TRBV12-4 and TRBJ2-1, with D possibly matching TRBD1 (6 bases). V gave up 8 bases and J gave up 7 bases, with 21 bases separating them. CDR3 size: 15 residues. CDR3 DNA: TGTGCCAGCTCCCCTGGGGGCAGGGTTAATAATGAGCAGTTCTTC. This translates into CASSPGGRVNNEQFF.

CDR3 residues: CASSVASPSRFTDTQYF. CDR3 sequence (DNA): TGTGCCAGCAGCGTAGCTTCCCCTAGCCGATTCACAGATACGCAGTATTTT. The rearrangement links TRBV9 to TRBJ2-3, with D possibly matching TRBD2 (5 bases). Trimming cost V 0 bases and J 2 bases, with 16 bases left between them. Germline values: CDR1 SGDLS, CDR2 YYNGEE. The CDR3 sequence is 17 residues long.

The rearrangement uses TRBV29-1 and TRBJ2-7; D is ambiguous. V lost 0 bases and J 10 bases, leaving 10 bases between the germline ends. Per germline, CDR1 SQVTM and CDR2 ANQGSEA. The CDR3 consists of 11 residues. The CDR3 bases are TGCAGCGTTGAAGAGTATAACACTCAGTACTTC. Translation gives CSVEEYNTQYF.

The genes are TRBV5-1 and TRBJ2-6; 7 nucleotides match TRBD1. CDR3 size: 21 residues. Germline-derived CDR1 and CDR2 are SGHRS and YFSETQ. Trimming removed 2 bases from V and 0 bases from J; junction bases left unmatched: 17. The CDR3 region is CASSFNSVITGANSGANVLTF. DNA for the CDR3: TGCGCCAGCAGCTTTAACTCCGTAATCACAGGGGCCAACTCTGGGGCCAACGTCCTGACTTTC.

This clonotype was seen repeatedly, ten times or more. J is TRBJ2-5 and V is TRBV12-3 or TRBV12-4; D is undetermined. CDR3 length: 14 amino acids. With 7 bases removed from V and 1 base from J, the gap between germline ends came to 13 bases. CDR3 nucleotides: TGTGCCAGCACCAAGACGGCAACCCAAGAGACCCAGTACTTC. Its protein is CASTKTATQETQYF.

This rearrangement joins TRBV28 to TRBJ2-1; D is unresolved. V was cut by 6 bases and J by 12 bases, with 15 bases left in between. Looked up from germline, CDR1 is MDHEN and CDR2 is SYDVKM. The CDR3 runs to 12 residues. DNA of the CDR3: TGTGCCAGCAGCCCCAACGGATTAGGGCAGTTCTTC. Translation gives CASSPNGLGQFF.

This clonotype has a handful of counts. Written as DNA, the CDR3 is TGCAGTGCTAGACCCCCGGCGACGGTTGTAGGTGGCTACACCTTC. This codes for CSARPPATVVGGYTF. The J gene is TRBJ1-2, the V gene TRBV20-1; D gene unclear. Trimming cost V 2 bases and J 7 bases, with 20 bases left between them. The germline V gene encodes CDR1 DFQATT and CDR2 SNEGSKA (reference sequence). There are 15 residues in the CDR3.

This clonotype was detected only a few times. The chain joins TRBV7-9 to TRBJ2-5; D remains ambiguous. The CDR3 extends over 15 amino acids. Germline V gene data show CDR1 as SEHNR and CDR2 as FQNEAQ (reference sequence). Trimming pared 1 base from V and 1 base from J, leaving 10 bases between. The CDR3 coding sequence is TGTGCCAGCAGCTTAGTCGGCGGCCTCCAAGAGACCCAGTACTTC. As protein: CASSLVGGLQETQYF. Combining the CDR3 with reference TRBV7-9 and TRBJ2-5 gives the whole variable domain DTGVSQNPRHKITKRGQNVTFRCDPISEHNRLYWYRQTLGQGPEFLTYFQNEAQLEKSRLLSDRFSAERPKGSFSTLEIQRTEQGDSAMYLCASSLVGGLQETQYFGPGTRLLVL.

This clonotype appeared a few times. The chain is built from TRBV20-1 and TRBJ1-6, with D possibly matching TRBD1 (5 bases). The CDR3 runs to 16 residues. V shed 2 bases and J shed 9 bases, with 20 bases lying between them. Germline lookup yields CDR1 DFQATT and CDR2 SNEGSKA (reference sequence). CDR3 region: CSARSVRASQSSPLHF. DNA for the CDR3: TGCAGTGCTAGAAGTGTCAGGGCATCGCAAAGTTCACCCCTCCACTTT.

This clonotype has only a few counts. This chain connects TRBV12-3 or TRBV12-4 to TRBJ2-1; D ambiguous. CDR3 length equals 16 residues. Trimming shortened V by 5 bases and J by 2 bases, and 16 bases separated the two germline ends. The CDR3 protein is CASSPPRHQPYNEQFF. The CDR3 bases are TGTGCCAGCAGTCCCCCGCGGCACCAACCCTACAATGAGCAGTTCTTC.

This rearrangement joins TRBV7-2 to TRBJ1-6; D unresolved. The CDR3 is 14 amino acids. V lost 1 base and J lost 7, with 8 bases in between. The germline V gene has CDR1 SGHTA and CDR2 FQGNSA. CDR3 in amino acids: CASSLEPGNSPLHF. The CDR3 DNA is TGTGCCAGCAGCTTAGAGCCAGGAAATTCACCCCTCCACTTT. The whole variable domain, filled in from reference TRBV7-2 and TRBJ1-6, reads GAGVSQSPSNKVTEKGKDVELRCDPISGHTALYWYRQSLGQGLEFLIYFQGNSAPDKSGLPSDRFSAERTGGSVSTLTIQRTQQEDSAVYLCASSLEPGNSPLHFGNGTRLTVT.

The chain joins TRBV12-3 or TRBV12-4 to TRBJ2-5; no clear D. CDR3 length equals 13 residues. The V end was cut by 6 bases, the J end by 5 bases, with 13 bases between. The CDR3 spells CASRQQRQETQYF. The CDR3 bases are TGTGCCAGCAGGCAACAGAGGCAGGAGACCCAGTACTTC.

Ten or more counts support this clonotype. V is TRBV7-9 and J is TRBJ1-3; D call uncertain. Per the germline V gene, CDR1 is SEHNR and CDR2 is FQNEAQ (reference sequence). V was trimmed by 3 bases and J by 0 bases, leaving 6 bases between them. The CDR3 spans 14 residues. CDR3 DNA sequence: TGTGCCAGCAGCTTGGCTGTCTCTGGAAACACCATATATTTT. Its protein is CASSLAVSGNTIYF.

V and J are TRBV28 and TRBJ2-3; D may match TRBD1 or TRBD2 (5 bases each). V was trimmed by 8 bases and J by 0 bases, leaving 18 bases between them. The CDR3 sequence is 16 residues long. CDR1 and CDR2 (germline): MDHEN, SYDVKM. The CDR3 loop is CASGFFGTFSTDTQYF. The CDR3 region has the DNA TGTGCCAGCGGGTTCTTCGGGACCTTTAGCACAGATACGCAGTATTTT.

This clonotype has a handful of counts. CDR3: CASSKKVISYNEQFF. The CDR3, as DNA: TGTGCCAGCAGCAAAAAGGTGATCTCCTACAATGAGCAGTTCTTC. The V and J genes are TRBV21-1 and TRBJ2-1. TRBV21-1 counts as a pseudogene. This CDR3 spans 15 amino acids.

This chain links TRBV3-1 with TRBJ1-2; TRBD1 agrees at 10 bases. CDR3 length equals 17 residues. Trimming took 3 bases from V and 7 from J; bases not matched to a gene: 14. Germline V gives CDR1 LGHDT, CDR2 YNNKEL (reference sequence). This CDR3 is CASSHFPGQGNFFGYTF. In DNA form, the CDR3 reads TGTGCCAGCAGCCATTTCCCGGGACAGGGGAATTTCTTTGGCTACACCTTC.

V and J are TRBV6-1 and TRBJ2-4; D assignment may be TRBD1 or TRBD2 (5 bases each). Trimming took off 3 bases at V and 9 bases at J, with 12 bases between the two ends. Germline V CDR1 and CDR2: MNHNS, SASEGT. CDR3 length: 13 amino acids. The CDR3 sequence is CASSDNRDLIQYF. The CDR3 DNA follows: TGTGCCAGCAGTGACAACCGGGACCTCATTCAGTACTTC.

This clonotype was seen repeatedly, ten times or more. V is TRBV12-3 or TRBV12-4 and J is TRBJ2-6; 7 bases align to TRBD1. V lost 6 bases, J lost 4 bases, and 3 bases stayed unmatched. The length of the CDR3 is 14 residues. Written as DNA, the CDR3 is TGTGCCAGCAGCGAGGGGGCCGGGGCCAACGTCCTGACTTTC. Its translation: CASSEGAGANVLTF.

This clonotype has only a few counts. This CDR3 reads CASSPYLAEETQYF. CDR3 DNA: TGTGCCAGCAGTCCTTACCTGGCAGAAGAGACCCAGTACTTC. V is TRBV12-3 or TRBV12-4 and J is TRBJ2-5; D uncertain. The CDR3 has 14 residues. V was pared by 5 bases and J by 3 bases, with 13 bases between.